This is a list of T cell receptor beta chains from one sample in a study of cytotoxic CD8 clonotypes in ibrutinib-treated CLL. The protocol was immunoSEQ multiplex PCR, while the TCRdb copy is restricted to in-frame clones and leaves out a portion. The sample records tens of thousands of clones, 90% being singletons. The source was PBMCs, collected after 12 months of ibrutinib treatment. The receptors here all came from a human donor with chronic lymphocytic leukemia. CDR3s include the opening cysteine and the closing phenylalanine or tryptophan. Each record gives: V gene, J gene, D gene, clone size, CDR3 DNA, CDR3 protein. D genes are given only for firm matches. Clone size, where shown, is once, few, many, or a class for clones that have expanded.

v_call: TRBV29-1; j_call: TRBJ2-7; d_call: -; clone_size: few; cdr3_nt: TGCAGCGCCCAGAACGATCTCTACGAGCAGTACTTC; cdr3_aa: CSAQNDLYEQYF
v_call: TRBV18; j_call: TRBJ2-3; d_call: TRBD2; clone_size: -; cdr3_nt: TGTGCCAGCTCAGCACTAGCGGGGCTCACAGATACGCAGTATTTT; cdr3_aa: CASSALAGLTDTQYF
v_call: TRBV7-2; j_call: TRBJ1-1; d_call: -; clone_size: -; cdr3_nt: TGTGCCAGCAGCACCTTTGGGCCCACTGAAGCTTTCTTT; cdr3_aa: CASSTFGPTEAFF
v_call: TRBV5-1; j_call: TRBJ1-1; d_call: TRBD1; clone_size: -; cdr3_nt: TGCGCCAGCAGCTTGCAGGGGGTGGGTACTGAAGCTTTCTTT; cdr3_aa: CASSLQGVGTEAFF
v_call: TRBV7-9; j_call: TRBJ2-7; d_call: TRBD2; clone_size: -; cdr3_nt: TGTGCCAGCAGCTTATGGCGGACTAGCGGGGAAAGGAGCTCCTACGAGCAGTACTTC; cdr3_aa: CASSLWRTSGERSSYEQYF
v_call: TRBV19; j_call: TRBJ2-7; d_call: TRBD2; clone_size: -; cdr3_nt: TGTGCCAGTAGTAACCCATATAGCGGGACCGACCACGAGCAGTACTTC; cdr3_aa: CASSNPYSGTDHEQYF
v_call: TRBV13; j_call: TRBJ1-1; d_call: TRBD1; clone_size: once; cdr3_nt: TGTGCCAGCAGGAGGGGACAGGTGAACACTGAAGCTTTCTTT; cdr3_aa: CASRRGQVNTEAFF
v_call: TRBV19; j_call: TRBJ2-6; d_call: -; clone_size: -; cdr3_nt: TGTGCCAGTATACAGGGCTCTGGGGCCAACGTCCTGACTTTC; cdr3_aa: CASIQGSGANVLTF
v_call: TRBV5-1; j_call: TRBJ2-1; d_call: -; clone_size: -; cdr3_nt: TGCGCCAGCAGCTTGGTTGACATTTTCGGCTACAATGAGCAGTTCTTC; cdr3_aa: CASSLVDIFGYNEQFF
v_call: TRBV28; j_call: TRBJ2-2; d_call: -; clone_size: -; cdr3_nt: TGTGCCAGCATCCCCCCGGGGAACACCGGGGAGCTGTTTTTT; cdr3_aa: CASIPPGNTGELFF
v_call: TRBV7-3; j_call: TRBJ2-3; d_call: -; clone_size: -; cdr3_nt: TGTGCCAGCAGCTTAACGGGGAGCCGCACAGATACGCAGTATTTT; cdr3_aa: CASSLTGSRTDTQYF
v_call: TRBV6-1; j_call: TRBJ1-4; d_call: -; clone_size: -; cdr3_nt: TGTGCCAGCAGTTGGACAGAGATTAATGAAAAACTGTTTTTT; cdr3_aa: CASSWTEINEKLFF
v_call: TRBV19; j_call: TRBJ1-2; d_call: TRBD1; clone_size: -; cdr3_nt: TGTGCCAGTAGGGACAGGGCCTATGGCTACACCTTC; cdr3_aa: CASRDRAYGYTF
v_call: TRBV19; j_call: TRBJ1-4; d_call: -; clone_size: -; cdr3_nt: TGTGCCAGTAGTATAGCGTCAACTAATGAAAAACTGTTTTTT; cdr3_aa: CASSIASTNEKLFF
v_call: TRBV7-2; j_call: TRBJ1-1; d_call: -; clone_size: -; cdr3_nt: TGTGCCAGCAGCTCCGGATCGAACACTGAAGCTTTCTTT; cdr3_aa: CASSSGSNTEAFF
v_call: TRBV29-1; j_call: TRBJ1-1; d_call: -; clone_size: -; cdr3_nt: TGCAGCGTACTCAGGAACACTGAAGCTTTCTTT; cdr3_aa: CSVLRNTEAFF